Below, one T cell receptor beta chain is given with its context. The data originate from a study of control samples from healthy donors and cancer patients. Using immunoSEQ multiplex PCR, the repertoire was profiled, and TCRdb retains in-frame clones only, with some absent. The sample carries fewer than 120,000 clones, 88% recorded once. Trimming took 4 bases from V and 1 from J; bases not matched to a gene: 7. The CDR3 consists of 17 residues. In germline, CDR1 is SGHNT, CDR2 YYREEE (reference sequence). The source material was PBMCs. The rearrangement links TRBV5-4 to TRBJ2-7, with TRBD2 matching 14 bases. This TCR came from an older woman with lung cancer. The CDR3 is CASSRGTSGSGSYEQYF. In DNA form, the CDR3 reads TGTGCCAGCAGCCGAGGGACTAGCGGGAGTGGATCCTACGAGCAGTACTTC.